This entry describes one T cell receptor (beta chain). The data were taken from a study of beta chain features in type 1 diabetes. Germline assignment: CDR1 GTSNPN and CDR2 SVGIG (reference sequence). The V and J ends lost 1 base and 0 bases respectively, with 7 bases between them. This CDR3 contains 14 residues. The sequenced template was cDNA made from the entire isolated RNA. Sequencing used immunoSEQ multiplex PCR; TCRdb keeps in-frame clones, though not all of them. The table shows 360,000 or so clones, with 15% to 20% occurring only once. This chain links TRBV30 with TRBJ1-5, with no clear D. The clonotype originates from a woman between 18 and 30 years old in good health. Sequencing was carried out using naive CD4+ T cells from blood. The DNA for the CDR3 is TGTGCCTGGAGTGCCCGACTTAGCAATCAGCCCCAGCATTTT. This encodes CAWSARLSNQPQHF.